This TCR beta chain was captured by sequencing in a study of blood T cell repertoires in COVID-19. Overall study: COVID-19 samples, acute and convalescent, were from the United States, Italy and Spain. Nucleic acid was either cDNA or gDNA, and it came from T cells, B-cell-depleted T cells, or PBMCs.

CDR3 length equals 15 residues. V lost 5 bases and J lost 1, with 12 bases in between. The germline CDR1 and CDR2 sequences are LNHDA and SQIVND (reference sequence). Per the authors' pipeline: Cell counts per sample came from amplifying reference gene primers. TCRdb's copy holds only in-frame clones and misses some; the assay was immunoSEQ multiplex PCR. V, J and clone size are those of that table, while D and trimming were read from the DNA. The repertoire consists of fewer than 300,000 clones, with roughly 89% occurring once and the leading ten covering about 0.8%. The chain is built from TRBV19 and TRBJ1-5; the D gene is possibly TRBD1 (6 bases). The sequencing input was peripheral blood. This clonotype was sampled from a man aged 25-45 years with acute or convalescent COVID-19. The CDR3 here is CASSRGQLSNQPQHF. Here the CDR3 DNA reads TGTGCCAGTAGTCGAGGACAGTTGAGCAATCAGCCCCAGCATTTT.